The 7 T cell receptor beta chains reported below all come from one sample, sequenced in a study of response to subunit inactivated influenza vaccine. TCRdb fed the RT-PCR reads into MiXCR, producing one record per CDR3 protein. The profile shows 860,000 or so distinct CDR3 sequences, around 20% of them singletons. This specimen consisted of PBMCs from blood, obtained more than 4 days after vaccination. These receptor sequences come from a man aged 50 to 60 who received an inactivated influenza vaccine.

The DNA for the CDR3 is TGCGCCAGCAGCCTCGGGACTACCGGAGGGGAGACCCAGTACTTC. Protein product: CASSLGTTGGETQYF. The gene calls are TRBV5-1 and TRBJ2-5, with 7 bases fitting TRBD2. In germline, CDR1 is SGHRS, CDR2 YFSETQ. The junction had 11 bases not matched to a gene; V was cut back by 4 bases and J by 5 bases. This CDR3 has 15 residues.

This clonotype has more than one count but fewer than ten. The gene calls are TRBV20-1 and TRBJ2-1; 9 bases are shared with TRBD2. CDR1 is DFQATT, CDR2 SNEGSKA, per germline (reference sequence). The CDR3 is made up of 14 amino acids. With V trimmed by 4 bases and J by 0 bases, 1 base remained unmatched. The CDR3 protein is CSAISGSSYNEQFF. The CDR3, as DNA: TGCAGTGCTATTAGCGGGAGCTCCTACAATGAGCAGTTCTTC.

The chain combines TRBV9 with TRBJ1-1; TRBD1 matches at 8 bases. With V trimmed by 3 bases and J by 4 bases, 8 bases remained unmatched. The germline CDR1 and CDR2 sequences are SGDLS and YYNGEE. The CDR3 runs 15 residues. The CDR3 here is CASSGPLTGVTEAFF. The CDR3 DNA is TGTGCCAGCAGCGGACCGCTGACAGGGGTCACTGAAGCTTTCTTT.

This clonotype showed up just a few times. CDR3 bases: TGTGCCAGCTCACCACCTTACGGTACCTACGAGCAGTACTTC. It translates to CASSPPYGTYEQYF. The gene calls are TRBV18 and TRBJ2-7; D remains unclear. Germline CDR1 is KGHSH and CDR2 is LQKENI. The CDR3 totals 14 residues. Trimming left V 0 bases short and J 2 bases short, with 8 bases between. Drawing the rest from reference TRBV18 and TRBJ2-7, the complete variable domain is NAGVMQNPRHLVRRRGQEARLRCSPMKGHSHVYWYRQLPEEGLKFMVYLQKENIIDESGMPKERFSAEFPKEGPSILRIQQVVRGDSAAYFCASSPPYGTYEQYFGPGTRLTVT.

This clonotype turned up a few times. The chain uses TRBV6-1 and TRBJ2-7, with 9 bases lining up with TRBD1. V lost 3 bases, J lost 0 bases, and 6 bases stayed unmatched. The V gene's germline CDR1 is MNHNS and CDR2 SASEGT. CDR3 length: 16 amino acids. The CDR3: CASSDAGTGFSYEQYF. DNA for the CDR3: TGTGCCAGCAGTGACGCTGGGACAGGGTTCTCCTACGAGCAGTACTTC.

The J gene is TRBJ2-7, the V gene TRBV5-1; 9 nucleotides align to TRBD1. Trimming cost V 4 bases and J 1 base; bases outside gene matches: 6. Germline CDR1 reads SGHRS; CDR2 reads YFSETQ. The CDR3 length is 15 residues. CDR3 coding DNA: TGCGCCAGCAGCCCGGACAGGGGAAAGTCCTACGAGCAGTACTTC. This sequence encodes CASSPDRGKSYEQYF.

As DNA, the CDR3 is TGCGCCAGCAGCCAGGCAGGGGGCGAAGAGACCCAGTACTTC. Translated, it gives CASSQAGGEETQYF. The chain uses TRBV4-3 and TRBJ2-5; TRBD1 matches at 8 bases. Germline lookup yields CDR1 LGHNA and CDR2 YSLEER. Germline trimming cut 3 bases from V and 3 bases from J; bases unmatched to any gene: 3. This CDR3 comprises 14 residues.